This T cell receptor beta chain comes out of a study of blood T cells in healthy people across ages. Per sample, a minimum of 6 million PBMCs were isolated. Together with a sample-barcoded 5' primer, a J-beta primer mix was included in a second PCR lasting about 7 to 12 cycles. A tag from a template-switch adaptor with 12 random nucleotides marked each cDNA molecule. TCRdb independently ran MiXCR on the 5' RACE reads; one entry per CDR3 protein. The sample lists about 750,000 distinct CDR3 sequences; approximately 53% were seen once. V was shortened by 6 bases and J by 5 bases, with 24 bases between the two germline ends. This CDR3 comprises 16 residues. Germline V gene sequence: CDR1 DFQATT, CDR2 SNEGSKA (reference sequence).

The rearrangement links TRBV20-1 to TRBJ2-3, with D maybe TRBD2 (7 bases). The source of this sequence is a man older than 75 in good health. Sample: blood. CDR3 loop: CSAPFSRGGGGDTQYF. CDR3 nucleotides: TGCAGTGCCCCATTCAGCAGGGGAGGGGGGGGAGATACGCAGTATTTT.